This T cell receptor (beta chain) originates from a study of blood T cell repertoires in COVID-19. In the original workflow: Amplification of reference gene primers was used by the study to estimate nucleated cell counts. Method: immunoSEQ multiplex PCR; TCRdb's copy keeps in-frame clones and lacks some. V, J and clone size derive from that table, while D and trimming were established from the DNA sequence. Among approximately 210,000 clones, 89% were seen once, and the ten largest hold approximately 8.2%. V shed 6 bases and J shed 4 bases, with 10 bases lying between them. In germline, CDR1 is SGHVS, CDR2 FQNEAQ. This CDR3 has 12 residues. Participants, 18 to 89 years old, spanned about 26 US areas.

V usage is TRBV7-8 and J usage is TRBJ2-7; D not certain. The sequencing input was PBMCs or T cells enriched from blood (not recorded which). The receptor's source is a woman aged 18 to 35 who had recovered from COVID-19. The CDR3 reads CASSRPGYEQYF. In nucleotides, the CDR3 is TGTGCCAGCAGTCGACCCGGGTACGAGCAGTACTTC.